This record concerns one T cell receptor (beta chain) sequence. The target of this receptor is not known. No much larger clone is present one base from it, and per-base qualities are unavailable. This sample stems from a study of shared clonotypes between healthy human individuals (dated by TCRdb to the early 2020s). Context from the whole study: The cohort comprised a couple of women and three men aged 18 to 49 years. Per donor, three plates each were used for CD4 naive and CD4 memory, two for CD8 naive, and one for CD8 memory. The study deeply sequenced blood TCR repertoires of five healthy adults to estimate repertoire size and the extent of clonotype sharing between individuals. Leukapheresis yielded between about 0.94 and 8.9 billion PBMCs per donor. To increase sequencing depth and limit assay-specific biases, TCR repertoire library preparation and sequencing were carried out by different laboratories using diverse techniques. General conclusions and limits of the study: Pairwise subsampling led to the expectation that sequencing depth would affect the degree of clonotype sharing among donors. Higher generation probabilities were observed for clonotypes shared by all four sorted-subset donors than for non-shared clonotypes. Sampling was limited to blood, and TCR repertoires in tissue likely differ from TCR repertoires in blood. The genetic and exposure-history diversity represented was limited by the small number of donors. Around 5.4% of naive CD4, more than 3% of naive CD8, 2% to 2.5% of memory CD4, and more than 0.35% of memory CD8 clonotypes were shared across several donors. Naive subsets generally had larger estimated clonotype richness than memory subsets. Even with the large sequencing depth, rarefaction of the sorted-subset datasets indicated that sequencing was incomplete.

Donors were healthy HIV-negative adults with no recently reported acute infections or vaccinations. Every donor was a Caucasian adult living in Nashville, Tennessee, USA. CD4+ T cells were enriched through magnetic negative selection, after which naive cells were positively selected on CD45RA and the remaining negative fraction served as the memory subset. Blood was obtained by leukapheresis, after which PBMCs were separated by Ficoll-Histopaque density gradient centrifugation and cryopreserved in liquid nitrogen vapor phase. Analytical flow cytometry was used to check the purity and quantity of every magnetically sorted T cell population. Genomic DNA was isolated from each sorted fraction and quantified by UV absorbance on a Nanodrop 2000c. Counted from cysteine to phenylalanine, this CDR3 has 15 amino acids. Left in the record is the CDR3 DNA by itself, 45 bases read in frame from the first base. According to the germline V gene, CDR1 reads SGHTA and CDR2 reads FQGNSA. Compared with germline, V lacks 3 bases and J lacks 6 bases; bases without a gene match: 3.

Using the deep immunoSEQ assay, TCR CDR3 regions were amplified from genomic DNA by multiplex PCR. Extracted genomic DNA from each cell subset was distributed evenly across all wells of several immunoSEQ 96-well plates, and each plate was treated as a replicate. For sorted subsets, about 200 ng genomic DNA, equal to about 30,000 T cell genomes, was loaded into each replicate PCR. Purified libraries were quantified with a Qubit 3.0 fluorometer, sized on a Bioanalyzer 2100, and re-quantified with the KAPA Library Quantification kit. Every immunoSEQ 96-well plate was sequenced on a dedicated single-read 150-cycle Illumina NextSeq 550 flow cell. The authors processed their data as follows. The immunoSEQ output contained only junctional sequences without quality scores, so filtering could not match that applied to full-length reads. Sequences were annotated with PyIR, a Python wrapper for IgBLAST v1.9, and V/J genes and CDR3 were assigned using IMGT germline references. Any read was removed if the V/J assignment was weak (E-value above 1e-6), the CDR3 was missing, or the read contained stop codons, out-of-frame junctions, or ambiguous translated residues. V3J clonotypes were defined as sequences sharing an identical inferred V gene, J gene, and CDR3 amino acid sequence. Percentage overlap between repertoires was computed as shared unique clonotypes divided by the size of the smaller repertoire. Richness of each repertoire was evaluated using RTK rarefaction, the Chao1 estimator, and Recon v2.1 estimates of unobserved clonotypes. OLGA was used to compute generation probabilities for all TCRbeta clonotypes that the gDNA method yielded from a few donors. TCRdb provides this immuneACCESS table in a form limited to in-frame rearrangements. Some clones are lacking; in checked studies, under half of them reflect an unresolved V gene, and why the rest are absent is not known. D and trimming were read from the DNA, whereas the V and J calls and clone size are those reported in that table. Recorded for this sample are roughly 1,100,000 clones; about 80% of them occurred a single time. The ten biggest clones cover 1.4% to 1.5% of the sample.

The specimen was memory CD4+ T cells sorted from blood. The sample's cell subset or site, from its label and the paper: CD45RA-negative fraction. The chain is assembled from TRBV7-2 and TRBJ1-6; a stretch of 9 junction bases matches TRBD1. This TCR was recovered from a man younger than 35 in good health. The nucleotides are TGTGCCAGCAGCTTGGACAGGGGTCCTAATTCACCCCTCCACTTT. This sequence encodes CASSLDRGPNSPLHF.